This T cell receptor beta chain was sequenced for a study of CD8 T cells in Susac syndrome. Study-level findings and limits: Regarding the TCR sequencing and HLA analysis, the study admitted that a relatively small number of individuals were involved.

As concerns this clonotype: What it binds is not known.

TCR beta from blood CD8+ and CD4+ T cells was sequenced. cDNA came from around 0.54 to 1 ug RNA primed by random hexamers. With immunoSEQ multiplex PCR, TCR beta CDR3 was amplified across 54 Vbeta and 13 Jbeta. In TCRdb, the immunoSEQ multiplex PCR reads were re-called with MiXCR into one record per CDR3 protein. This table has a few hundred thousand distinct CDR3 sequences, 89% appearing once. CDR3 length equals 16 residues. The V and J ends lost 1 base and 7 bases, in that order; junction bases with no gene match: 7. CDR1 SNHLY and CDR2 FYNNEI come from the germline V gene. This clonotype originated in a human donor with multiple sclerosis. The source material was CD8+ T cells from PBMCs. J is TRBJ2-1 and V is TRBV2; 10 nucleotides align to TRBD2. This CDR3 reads CASSEGLAGARNEQFF. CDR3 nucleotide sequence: TGTGCCAGCAGTGAAGGGCTAGCGGGAGCCAGGAATGAGCAGTTCTTC.